This T cell receptor (beta chain) appears in the sequencing data of a study of blood T cell repertoires in COVID-19. The junction had 6 bases not matched to a gene; V was cut back by 0 bases and J by 4 bases. Germline values: CDR1 KGHSH, CDR2 LQKENI. CDR3 size: 16 residues. Method: immunoSEQ multiplex PCR; TCRdb's copy keeps in-frame clones and lacks some. In the table there are about 320,000 clones, 86% of which are singletons. The sample comprised peripheral blood. This clonotype was obtained from a woman aged 45-59 years with acute or convalescent COVID-19. The J gene is TRBJ1-3, the V gene TRBV18; TRBD1 matches at 7 bases. In DNA, the CDR3 is TGTGCCAGCTCACCACCGGGCAGGGGGAACGGAAACACCATATATTTT. This encodes CASSPPGRGNGNTIYF.